This T cell receptor beta chain derives from a study of blood T cell repertoires in COVID-19 (dated by TCRdb to between 2020 and 2021). Background for the entire study: Samples from collaborators originated in the United States, Italy and Spain and spanned both the acute and convalescent phases of COVID-19. The material from the prospective study consisted of cDNA or gDNA derived from T cells, B-cell-depleted T cells, or PBMCs. Subjects who had been exposed to COVID-19, were actively infected with it, or had recovered from it provided the deeply sampled blood TCRbeta repertoires that made up the dataset. A freely available public database, intended as a resource for researchers studying the immune response to SARS-CoV-2, is where the repertoires were released. Samples came from the ongoing ImmuneRACE study (first 160 participants) plus 1,254 subjects from 6 global collaborators. Nearly every sample came with metadata listing a de-identified subject ID, COVID-19 status, age in years and sex. Where HLA class I and class II types were available, the types were taken from metadata supplied by the sample provider, not from assay-based typing.

For this clone: Its target antigen remains unknown. No much larger clone is present one base from it, and per-base qualities are unavailable.

V lost 4 bases and J lost 3 bases, and the count of bases not matched to a germline gene is 9. The germline V gene sets CDR1 to SQVTM and CDR2 to ANQGSEA. Its CDR3 holds 16 amino acids, cysteine through phenylalanine. Kept here is only the CDR3 DNA, which spans 48 bases and is read in frame from base 1. Collaborating institutions collected whole blood in K2EDTA tubes following their own protocols. Collaborator samples were shipped for TCRbeta analysis as frozen whole blood, isolated PBMCs, or DNA extracted from either sample type. The paper's findings and limits, for the study overall: How much clinical and demographic metadata was included differed by source and by participant, and the metadata was provided uncurated.

The immunoSEQ Assay, a bias-controlled multiplex PCR, was used to amplify TCRbeta CDR3 regions from genomic DNA. As for the authors' bioinformatics: Nucleated cell counts per sample were estimated from amplification of reference gene primers within the assay. Sequence reads were collapsed and filtered to measure the absolute abundance of every unique TCRbeta CDR3 rearrangement. For each sample, productive Simpson clonality was calculated as the square root of Simpson's diversity index over productive rearrangements. TCRdb re-hosts the immuneACCESS table, in-frame sequences only. Its copies lack some clones; in the studies checked, an unresolved V gene accounts for under half of them, and the cause for the rest is not known. The V and J calls and clone size are taken from that table; D and trimming were inferred from the DNA. A total of 90,000 or so clones appear in this sample, about two thirds of them only once. Roughly 25% of the sample goes to the ten largest clones.

The chain is encoded by TRBV29-1 joined to TRBJ1-3; TRBD1 fits 10 bases in the junction. The sequencing input was peripheral blood. The TCR comes from an older woman in a cohort sampled during active or convalescent COVID-19. The DNA sequence reads TGCAGCGTTGTCCCGACAGGGGGCGCGGATGGAAACACCATATATTTT. Its translation reads: CSVVPTGGADGNTIYF.